This is a list of T cell receptor beta chains from one sample in a study of a mutant IDH1 vaccine in newly diagnosed glioma. Here immunoSEQ multiplex PCR was the method, and the copy in TCRdb shows in-frame clones only, minus some. The data show about 44,000 clones, around 93% seen once. These receptors lack a known antigen. This specimen was PBMCs, taken from a glioma patient whose treatment included an IDH1 peptide vaccine. Source of these receptors: a man over 45 with glioma. The CDR3 runs from the conserved cysteine through the conserved F or W. The D gene is left open where the match is weak. Clone size is given for some rows only: seen once, a few or many times, or a class if the clone is expanded.

v_gene	d_gene	j_gene	abundance	CDR3aa	CDR3nt
TRBV18	TRBD2	TRBJ2-3	.	CASSPGLAGGQYF	TGTGCCAGCTCACCGGGACTAGCGGGAGGGCAGTATTTT
TRBV7-2	TRBD2	TRBJ2-3	.	CASSLNPSGTGDTQYF	TGTGCCAGCAGCTTAAATCCTAGCGGGACTGGAGATACGCAGTATTTT
TRBV5-1	.	TRBJ2-1	once	CASSPDGFNEQFF	TGCGCCAGCAGCCCGGACGGATTTAATGAGCAGTTCTTC
TRBV30	.	TRBJ1-5	.	CAWSSGPQNQPQHF	TGTGCCTGGAGTTCGGGACCGCAAAATCAGCCCCAGCATTTT
TRBV4-3	.	TRBJ2-3	.	CASSQDPLGGDTQYF	TGCGCCAGCAGCCAAGATCCCCTAGGGGGAGATACGCAGTATTTT
TRBV27	TRBD2	TRBJ2-7	.	CASRAGGGSYEQYF	TGTGCCAGCAGGGCGGGGGGTGGGTCCTACGAGCAGTACTTC
TRBV30	TRBD2	TRBJ2-7	.	CAWTSGPYEQYF	TGTGCCTGGACTAGCGGTCCCTACGAGCAGTACTTC
TRBV28	.	TRBJ2-3	.	CASSFRGVGTDTQYF	TGTGCCAGCAGCTTTAGGGGGGTCGGCACAGATACGCAGTATTTT
TRBV7-6	.	TRBJ1-4	.	CASSLSGQVGEKLFF	TGTGCCAGCAGCTTAAGCGGCCAGGTCGGGGAAAAACTGTTTTTT
TRBV19	TRBD1	TRBJ2-3	.	CASRPGQGRADTQYF	TGTGCCAGTAGGCCGGGACAGGGGCGAGCAGATACGCAGTATTTT
TRBV5-1	.	TRBJ2-1	.	CASSQSGSQYNEQFF	TGCGCCAGCAGCCAATCCGGTAGCCAATACAATGAGCAGTTCTTC
TRBV29-1	.	TRBJ2-6	.	CSVEFSGANVLTF	TGCAGCGTTGAGTTCTCTGGGGCCAACGTCCTGACTTTC
TRBV27	.	TRBJ2-7	.	CASSFIAASYEQYF	TGTGCCAGCAGTTTTATAGCGGCGTCCTACGAGCAGTACTTC
TRBV11-2	.	TRBJ2-7	once	CASSLEGTDSYEQYF	TGTGCCAGCAGCTTAGAAGGGACTGACTCCTACGAGCAGTACTTC
TRBV6-4	TRBD1	TRBJ1-1	.	CASSDSRDRESEAFF	TGTGCCAGCAGTGACTCCCGGGACAGGGAGTCCGAAGCTTTCTTT
TRBV6-5	.	TRBJ2-7	.	CASSYAVRESEQYF	TGTGCCAGCAGTTACGCGGTACGGGAATCCGAGCAGTACTTC
TRBV29-1	.	TRBJ1-4	.	CSVTGVAEEKLFF	TGCAGCGTTACCGGGGTAGCTGAAGAAAAACTGTTTTTT
TRBV27	.	TRBJ2-6	.	CASRYKSRAYSGANVLTF	TGTGCCAGCAGGTATAAAAGCAGGGCTTACTCTGGGGCCAACGTCCTGACTTTC
TRBV11-3	.	TRBJ1-1	.	CASSAKGDTEAFF	TGTGCCAGCAGCGCGAAGGGGGACACTGAAGCTTTCTTT
TRBV4-1	TRBD1	TRBJ1-1	.	CASRGQGTEAFF	TGCGCCAGCAGAGGACAGGGCACTGAAGCTTTCTTT
TRBV19	TRBD2	TRBJ2-2	.	CASSTRKGLAGGLRELFF	TGTGCCAGTAGTACCCGAAAGGGACTAGCGGGAGGGCTACGGGAGCTGTTTTTT
TRBV29-1	TRBD1	TRBJ2-7	once	CSVETGQGRKYF	TGCAGCGTGGAAACCGGACAGGGCCGGAAGTACTTC
TRBV9	.	TRBJ2-2	.	CASSAGAGANTGELFF	TGTGCCAGCAGCGCGGGGGCGGGAGCGAACACCGGGGAGCTGTTTTTT
TRBV13	.	TRBJ2-1	.	CASSPDLQEYNEQFF	TGTGCCAGCAGCCCTGACCTTCAGGAATACAATGAGCAGTTCTTC
TRBV5-1	TRBD2	TRBJ2-3	.	CASRTAAGGDTQYF	TGCGCCAGCAGAACGGCTGCGGGAGGAGATACGCAGTATTTT
TRBV6-5	.	TRBJ1-1	.	CASSYSETNTEAFF	TGTGCCAGCAGTTACTCGGAAACGAACACTGAAGCTTTCTTT
TRBV9	.	TRBJ1-2	.	CASSQESRGPHGYTF	TGTGCCAGCAGTCAGGAATCCCGGGGCCCTCATGGCTACACCTTC
TRBV27	TRBD1	TRBJ1-2	.	CASSIRQGRGYTF	TGTGCCAGCAGTATCAGACAGGGACGCGGCTACACCTTC
TRBV18	TRBD1	TRBJ1-2	once	CASSPRDSDGYTF	TGTGCCAGCTCACCACGGGACAGCGACGGCTACACCTTC
TRBV5-1	TRBD1	TRBJ1-6	.	CASSVGQGNNSPLHF	TGCGCCAGCAGCGTAGGACAGGGAAATAATTCACCCCTCCACTTT
TRBV2	.	TRBJ1-4	.	CASSEGGSGDGEKLFF	TGTGCCAGCAGTGAGGGGGGTTCGGGTGACGGAGAAAAACTGTTTTTT
TRBV18	.	TRBJ2-2	.	CASSPPRTATNTGELFF	TGTGCCAGCTCACCACCGAGGACAGCCACTAACACCGGGGAGCTGTTTTTT
TRBV21-1	.	TRBJ2-2	.	CASSATGTGNTGELFF	TGTGCCAGCAGCGCTACCGGGACAGGGAACACCGGGGAGCTGTTTTTT
TRBV2	.	TRBJ1-1	once	CASSVESFPTEAFF	TGTGCCAGCAGTGTGGAGAGTTTTCCCACTGAAGCTTTCTTT
TRBV6-1	.	TRBJ2-7	once	CASSEAVSADEQYF	TGTGCCAGCAGTGAAGCGGTTAGCGCAGACGAGCAGTACTTC
TRBV19	.	TRBJ1-5	few	CASSTTGRGNQPQHF	TGTGCCAGTAGTACAACAGGTCGGGGCAATCAGCCCCAGCATTTT